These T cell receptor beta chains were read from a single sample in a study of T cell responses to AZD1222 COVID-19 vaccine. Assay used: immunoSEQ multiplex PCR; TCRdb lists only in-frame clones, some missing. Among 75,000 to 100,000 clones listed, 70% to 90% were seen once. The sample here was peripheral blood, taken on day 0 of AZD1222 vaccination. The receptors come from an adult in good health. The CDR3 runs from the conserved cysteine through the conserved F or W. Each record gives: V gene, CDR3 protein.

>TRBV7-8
CASSFGLAGGRSEQFF
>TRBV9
CASSARDRGLDEQYF
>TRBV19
CASSTGGVGTTEAFF
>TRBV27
CASRYDTGDEQFF
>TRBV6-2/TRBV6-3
CASSGGGLGANVLTF
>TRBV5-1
CASSLAILNEQFF
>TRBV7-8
CASSARPTGRRNGYTF
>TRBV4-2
CASSPTSTNEKLFF
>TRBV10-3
CAISESGQRGYNEQFF
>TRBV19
CASSLRQGFYEQYF
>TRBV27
CASSLVSGRANTGELFF
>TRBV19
CALGGSGTDTQYF
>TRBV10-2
CASSQGNNSPLHF
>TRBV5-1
CASSGSGYGYTF
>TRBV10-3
CAISESKEGRTEAFF
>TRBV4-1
CASSQAQREWKNIQYF
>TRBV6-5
CASSYSGPYGQYF
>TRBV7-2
CASSFKGGQETQYF
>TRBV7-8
CASSSKDRASDQYF
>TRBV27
CASSLMGQPQHF
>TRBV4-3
CASSQDRAVTDTQYF
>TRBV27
CASSLSGGSYEQYF
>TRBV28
CASSNQRYGYTF
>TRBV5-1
CASSLDSPPEKLFF
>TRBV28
CASSPNRPRTCTF
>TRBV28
CASSSQGPPLHF